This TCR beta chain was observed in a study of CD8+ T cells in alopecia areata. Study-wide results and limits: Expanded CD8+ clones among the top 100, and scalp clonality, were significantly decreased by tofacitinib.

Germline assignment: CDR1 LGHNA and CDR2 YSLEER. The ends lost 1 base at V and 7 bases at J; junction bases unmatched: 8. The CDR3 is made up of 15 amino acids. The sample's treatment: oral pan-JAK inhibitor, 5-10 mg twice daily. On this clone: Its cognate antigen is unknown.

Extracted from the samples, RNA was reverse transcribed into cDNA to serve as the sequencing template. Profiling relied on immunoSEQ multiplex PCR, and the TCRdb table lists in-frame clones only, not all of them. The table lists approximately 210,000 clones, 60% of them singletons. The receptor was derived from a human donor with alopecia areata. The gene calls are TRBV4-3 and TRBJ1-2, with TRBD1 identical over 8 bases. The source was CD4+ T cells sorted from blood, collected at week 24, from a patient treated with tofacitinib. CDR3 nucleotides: TGCGCCAGCAGCCAAGCCCCGACAGGGGACCGTGGCTACACCTTC. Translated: CASSQAPTGDRGYTF.